This entry concerns a single T cell receptor beta chain. Antigen unknown. The germline V gene has CDR1 LGHNA and CDR2 YNFKEQ. V was pared by 5 bases and J by 6 bases, with 10 bases of the junction left unmatched. The CDR3 is 15 residues long. cDNA prepared by RNA extraction and subsequent reverse transcription served as the template for sequencing. Using immunoSEQ multiplex PCR, the repertoire was profiled, and TCRdb retains in-frame clones only, with some absent. Among 120,000 or so clones listed, 58% were seen once. This sample was included in a study of CD8+ T cells in alopecia areata. In the study overall: Treated patients swallowed 5 to 10 mg of oral tofacitinib twice daily. Findings and limits, study-wide: Scalp lesions, especially in alopecia totalis/universalis, had higher clonality than normal scalp.

Collected material from alopecia areata patients comprised lesional scalp punch biopsies and peripheral blood. Researchers picked out CD4+ and CD8+ T cells from PBMCs by sorting. This clonotype was sampled from a human donor with alopecia areata. The chain is built from TRBV4-2 and TRBJ1-2, with TRBD1 identical over 9 bases. This specimen consisted of CD4+ T cells sorted from blood, obtained at week 0. The CDR3 region is CASSDRDRDLNGYTF. Here the CDR3 DNA reads TGTGCCAGCAGCGACCGGGACAGGGATCTTAATGGCTACACCTTC.